This T cell receptor (beta chain) was identified during a study of blood T cell repertoires in COVID-19. About the research overall: COVID-19 samples collected from the United States, Italy and Spain covered acute and convalescent phases. The cDNA or gDNA used as material had been derived from T cells, B-cell-depleted T cells, or PBMCs.

Original processing notes: Estimation of nucleated cell counts was performed using reference gene primer amplification. Libraries were prepared by immunoSEQ multiplex PCR; TCRdb keeps only in-frame clonotypes and omits some of them. V, J and clone size derive from that table, while D and trimming were established from the DNA sequence. The sample contains about 260,000 clones, around 87% of which appear only once. CDR1 is SGDLS, CDR2 YYNGEE, per germline. V was pared by 4 bases and J by 2 bases, with 6 bases of the junction left unmatched. The length of the CDR3 is 16 residues. Those enrolled in Seattle joined during active infection and were followed longitudinally afterward.

V gene TRBV9 combines with J gene TRBJ1-6; 7 nucleotides align to TRBD1. This TCR derives from a woman aged 55-69 years with COVID-19, enrolled during active disease. Material for sequencing was peripheral blood. In nucleotides, the CDR3 is TGTGCCAGCAGCACTACGACAGGGACCTATAATTCACCCCTCCACTTT. Encoded protein: CASSTTTGTYNSPLHF.